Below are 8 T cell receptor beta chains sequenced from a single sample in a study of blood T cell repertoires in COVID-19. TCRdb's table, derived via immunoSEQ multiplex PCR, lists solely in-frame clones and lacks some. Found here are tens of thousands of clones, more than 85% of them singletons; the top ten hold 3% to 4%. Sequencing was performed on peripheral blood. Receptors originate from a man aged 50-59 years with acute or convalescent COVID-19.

CDR3 sequence (DNA): TGTGCCAGCAGTTACTCGGGGACAGATATGAACACTGAAGCTTTCTTT. Protein product: CASSYSGTDMNTEAFF. The gene calls are TRBV6-5 and TRBJ1-1; TRBD1 matches at 7 bases. CDR1 MNHEY and CDR2 SVGAGI come from the germline V gene. J lost 0 bases, V lost 0 bases, and 4 bases had no gene match. This CDR3 is 16 amino acids long.

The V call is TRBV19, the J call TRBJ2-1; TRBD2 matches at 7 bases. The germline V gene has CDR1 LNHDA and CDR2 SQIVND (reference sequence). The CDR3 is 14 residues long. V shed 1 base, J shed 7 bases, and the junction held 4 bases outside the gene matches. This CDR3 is CASSIGGGQNEQFF. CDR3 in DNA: TGTGCCAGTAGTATAGGGGGGGGTCAGAATGAGCAGTTCTTC.

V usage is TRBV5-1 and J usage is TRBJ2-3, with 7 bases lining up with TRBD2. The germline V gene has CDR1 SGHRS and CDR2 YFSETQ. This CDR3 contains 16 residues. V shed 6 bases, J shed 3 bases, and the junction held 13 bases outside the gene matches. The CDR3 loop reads CASTPRGGGLTDTQYF. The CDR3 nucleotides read TGCGCCAGCACTCCCCGGGGCGGGGGATTAACAGATACGCAGTATTTT.

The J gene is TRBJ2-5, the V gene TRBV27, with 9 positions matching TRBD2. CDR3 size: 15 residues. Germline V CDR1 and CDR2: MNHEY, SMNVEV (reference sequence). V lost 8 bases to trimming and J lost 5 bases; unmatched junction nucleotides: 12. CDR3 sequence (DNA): TGTGCCAGCGGGGTTAGCGGGGGCCTGGGGGAGACCCAGTACTTC. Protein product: CASGVSGGLGETQYF.

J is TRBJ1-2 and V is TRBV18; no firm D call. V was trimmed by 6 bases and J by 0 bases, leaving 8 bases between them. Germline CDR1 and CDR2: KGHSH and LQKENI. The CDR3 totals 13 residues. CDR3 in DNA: TGTGCCAGCTCGTCAGATACTAACTATGGCTACACCTTC. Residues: CASSSDTNYGYTF.

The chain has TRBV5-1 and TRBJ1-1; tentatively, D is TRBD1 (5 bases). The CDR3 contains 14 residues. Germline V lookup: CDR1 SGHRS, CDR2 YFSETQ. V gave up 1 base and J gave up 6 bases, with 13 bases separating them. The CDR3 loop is CASSLPRGVSEAFF. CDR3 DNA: TGCGCCAGCAGCTTGCCACGGGGGGTCTCTGAAGCTTTCTTT.

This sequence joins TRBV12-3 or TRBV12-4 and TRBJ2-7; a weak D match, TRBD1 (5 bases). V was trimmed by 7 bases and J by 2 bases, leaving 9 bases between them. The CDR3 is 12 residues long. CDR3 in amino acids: CASKGVTYEQYF. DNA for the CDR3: TGTGCCAGCAAAGGGGTCACCTACGAGCAGTACTTC.

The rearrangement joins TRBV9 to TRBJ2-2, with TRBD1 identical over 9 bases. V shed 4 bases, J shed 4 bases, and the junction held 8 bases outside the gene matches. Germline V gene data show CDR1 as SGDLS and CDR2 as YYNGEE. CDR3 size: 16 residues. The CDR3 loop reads CASSTPGGQGTGELFF. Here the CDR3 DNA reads TGTGCCAGCAGCACCCCTGGGGGACAGGGCACCGGGGAGCTGTTTTTT.